The clone carrying this T cell receptor (beta chain) was counted many times. Its matching antigen is unknown. This specimen belongs to a study of blood T cells in healthy people across ages. A J-beta primer mix and a sample-barcoded 5' primer were used in a second PCR of roughly 6 to 11 cycles. MiXCR, run by TCRdb on the 5' RACE reads, gives a single entry per CDR3 protein. The table records roughly 2 million distinct CDR3 sequences, around half of them present only once. Study findings and constraints: Estimated diversity across one million T cells was deemed an underestimate.

The sequenced material came from blood. This TCR derives from a woman in her thirties or forties in good health.

In DNA form, the CDR3 reads TGTGCCAGCAGTGAGACTAAATACGAGCAGTACTTC. Translated: CASSETKYEQYF. The rearrangement joins TRBV25-1 to TRBJ2-7; D is possibly TRBD2 (5 bases). Deletions cut 3 bases from V and 4 bases from J, with 7 bases between. Germline values: CDR1 MGHDK, CDR2 SYGVNS. The CDR3 has 12 amino acids.